This TCR beta chain was retrieved from a study of T cell changes during pregnancy in multiple sclerosis (dated by TCRdb to about 2019). General notes on the study: Changes in the T cell repertoire over the course of pregnancy were examined in this study in women with multiple sclerosis.

The trim is 4 bases for V and 0 bases for J, with a gap of 10 bases between the germline ends. Spanning cysteine to phenylalanine, the CDR3 consists of 14 amino acids. Only the CDR3 DNA is retained, 42 bases long and in frame from the first base. According to the germline V gene, CDR1 reads SGHRS and CDR2 reads YFSETQ. With regard to this clone: Its antigen target is currently unknown. No base qualities exist here, and no much larger clone lies one base off it.

Library preparation used the immunoSEQ multiplex PCR assay. TCRdb limited this immuneACCESS table to in-frame rearrangements with V and J called. A share of clones is missing; checked studies link under half to unresolved V genes, and the rest is unexplained. The sample has about 39,000 clones on record, 85% to 95% of them singletons. The ten largest clonotypes hold approximately 0.35% of the sample. The chain joins TRBV5-1 to TRBJ1-2; the D gene is unclear. The source is a female donor with multiple sclerosis, enrolled in a pregnancy study. The input for sequencing was CD4+ T cells from peripheral blood mononuclear cells, taken after pregnancy. The encoded CDR3 is CASSRQEANYGYTF. In nucleotides, the sequence is TGCGCCAGCAGCCGCCAGGAGGCTAACTATGGCTACACCTTC.